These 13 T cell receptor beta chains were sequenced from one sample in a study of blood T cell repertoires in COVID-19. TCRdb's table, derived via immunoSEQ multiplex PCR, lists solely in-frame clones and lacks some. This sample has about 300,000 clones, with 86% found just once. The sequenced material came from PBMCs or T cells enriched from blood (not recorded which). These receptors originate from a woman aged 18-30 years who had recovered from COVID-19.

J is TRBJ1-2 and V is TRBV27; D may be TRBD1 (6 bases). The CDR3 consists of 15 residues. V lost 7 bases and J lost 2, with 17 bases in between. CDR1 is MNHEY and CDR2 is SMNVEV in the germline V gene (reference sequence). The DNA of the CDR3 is TGTGCCAGCACCTCCGTGGACAGACCGAACTATGGCTACACCTTC. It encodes CASTSVDRPNYGYTF.

Here the CDR3 DNA reads TGTGCCAGCAGCCTCCGGAGCGGGGGGGCCGGGGAGACCCAGTACTTC. Translation gives CASSLRSGGAGETQYF. V is TRBV3-1 (or the pseudogene TRBV3-2) and J is TRBJ2-5, with 10 bases fitting TRBD2. Germline-derived CDR1 and CDR2 are LGHDT and YNNKEL (reference sequence). The CDR3 length is 16 residues. V lost 4 bases to trimming and J lost 5 bases; unmatched junction nucleotides: 10.

The CDR3 is CASSRTAQNTEAFF. In DNA form, the CDR3 reads TGTGCCAGCAGCCGGACAGCCCAGAACACTGAAGCTTTCTTT. The chain links TRBV7-2 to TRBJ1-1; perhaps TRBD1 as D (6 bases). This CDR3 is 14 amino acids long. Trimming pared 5 bases from V and 1 base from J, leaving 11 bases between. Germline values: CDR1 SGHTA, CDR2 FQGNSA.

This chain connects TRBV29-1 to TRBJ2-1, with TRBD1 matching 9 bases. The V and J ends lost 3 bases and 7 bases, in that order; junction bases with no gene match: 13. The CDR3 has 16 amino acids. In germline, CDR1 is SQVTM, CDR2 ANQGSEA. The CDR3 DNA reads TGCAGCGTTGAGCCAGGGCAGGTGACAGGGGGGAATGAGCAGTTCTTC. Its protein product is CSVEPGQVTGGNEQFF.

CDR3 region: CATSRNRGTEAFF. The CDR3 DNA reads TGTGCCACCAGCAGAAACAGGGGTACTGAAGCTTTCTTT. J is TRBJ1-1 and V is TRBV15; TRBD1 matches at 7 bases. CDR3 size: 13 residues. V lost 2 bases to trimming and J lost 5 bases; unmatched junction nucleotides: 2. Germline V gene data show CDR1 as LNHNV and CDR2 as YYDKDF (reference sequence).

CDR3 residues: CSAYMNYGYTF. CDR3 sequence (DNA): TGCAGCGCTTATATGAACTATGGCTACACCTTC. The gene calls are TRBV29-1 and TRBJ1-2; D unresolved. CDR1 is SQVTM, CDR2 ANQGSEA, per germline. The CDR3 has 11 residues. Trimming left V 7 bases short and J 2 bases short, with 8 bases between.

The CDR3 DNA reads TGCGCCAGCAGTCCAGGGGGAGTCTATCTGAGCACAGATACGCAGTATTTT. Protein product: CASSPGGVYLSTDTQYF. This chain joins TRBV5-1 and TRBJ2-3, with TRBD1 matching 7 bases. This CDR3 is 17 amino acids long. The germline V gene encodes CDR1 SGHRS and CDR2 YFSETQ. J gave up 0 bases and V 5 bases, and 12 bases lay outside the gene matches. The entire variable domain, with the rest obtained from reference TRBV5-1 and TRBJ2-3, is as follows: KAGVTQTPRYLIKTRGQQVTLSCSPISGHRSVSWYQQTPGQGLQFLFEYFSETQRNKGNFPGRFSGRQFSNSRSEMNVSTLELGDSALYLCASSPGGVYLSTDTQYFGPGTRLTVL.

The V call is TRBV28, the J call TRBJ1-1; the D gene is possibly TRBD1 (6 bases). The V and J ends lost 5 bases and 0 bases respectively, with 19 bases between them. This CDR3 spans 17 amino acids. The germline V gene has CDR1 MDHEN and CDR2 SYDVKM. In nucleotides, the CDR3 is TGTGCCAGCAGTCACCCCGGGACAAGCGACATGAACACTGAAGCTTTCTTT. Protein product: CASSHPGTSDMNTEAFF.

DNA of the CDR3: TGTGCCACCAGCAGAGGGGGCACTAGCGCCTACAATGAGCAGTTCTTC. Translating gives CATSRGGTSAYNEQFF. V gene TRBV15 combines with J gene TRBJ2-1, with 7 bases aligning to TRBD2. CDR3 size: 16 residues. V gave up 1 base and J gave up 2 bases; unmatched junction bases: 5. The V gene's germline CDR1 is LNHNV and CDR2 YYDKDF (reference sequence). The full variable domain, rest sourced from reference TRBV15 and TRBJ2-1, is DAMVIQNPRYQVTQFGKPVTLSCSQTLNHNVMYWYQQKSSQAPKLLFHYYDKDFNNEADTPDNFQSRRPNTSFCFLDIRSPGLGDTAMYLCATSRGGTSAYNEQFFGPGTRLTVL.

The DNA of the CDR3 is TGCGCCAGCAGCTTGTCTGAGGGCTACTATGGCTACACCTTC. This encodes CASSLSEGYYGYTF. The gene calls are TRBV5-1 and TRBJ1-2, with D hard to call. From germline, CDR1 is SGHRS and CDR2 YFSETQ. The CDR3 length is 14 residues. V was clipped by 1 base and J by 3 bases, with 10 bases between them.

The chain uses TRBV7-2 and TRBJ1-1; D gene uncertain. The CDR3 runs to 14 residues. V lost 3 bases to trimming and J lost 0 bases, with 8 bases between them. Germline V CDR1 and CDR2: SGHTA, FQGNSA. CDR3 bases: TGTGCCAGCAGCTTGCGGAACATGAACACTGAAGCTTTCTTT. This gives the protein CASSLRNMNTEAFF.

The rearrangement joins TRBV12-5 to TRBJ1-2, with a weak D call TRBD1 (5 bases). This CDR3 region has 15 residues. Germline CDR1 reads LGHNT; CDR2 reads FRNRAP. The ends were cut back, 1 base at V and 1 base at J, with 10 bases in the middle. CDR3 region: CASGLGGSDNYGYTF. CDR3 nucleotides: TGTGCTAGTGGTTTGGGGGGCAGCGATAACTATGGCTACACCTTC.

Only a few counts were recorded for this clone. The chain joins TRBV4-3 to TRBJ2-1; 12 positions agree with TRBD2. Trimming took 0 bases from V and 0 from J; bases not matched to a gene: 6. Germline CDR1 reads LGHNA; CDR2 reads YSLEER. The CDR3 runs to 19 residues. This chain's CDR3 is CASSQEALAGGRSYNEQFF. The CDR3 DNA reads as TGCGCCAGCAGCCAAGAAGCGCTAGCGGGGGGGCGCTCCTACAATGAGCAGTTCTTC.